The 18 T cell receptor beta chains below were found in one sample sequenced in a study of blood T cell repertoires in COVID-19. The table came from immunoSEQ multiplex PCR; TCRdb's copy has only in-frame clones and leaves some out. The sample carries a few hundred thousand clones, around 80% recorded once. Sequenced: peripheral blood. These receptors were obtained from a woman aged 55-69 years who had recovered from COVID-19.

This clone was observed a few times. The chain uses TRBV3-1 (or the pseudogene TRBV3-2) and TRBJ2-5; no definite D call. The V gene's germline CDR1 is LGHDT and CDR2 YNNKEL (reference sequence). Trimming removed 0 bases at V and 5 bases at J, with 10 bases between. This CDR3 region has 14 residues. The CDR3 DNA is TGTGCCAGCAGCCAAGAGGAGACTTTGGAGACCCAGTACTTC. Encoded protein: CASSQEETLETQYF.

The chain combines TRBV7-8 with TRBJ1-1; perhaps TRBD1 as D (6 bases). This CDR3 has 15 residues. Germline lookup yields CDR1 SGHVS and CDR2 FQNEAQ. V lost 5 bases, J lost 4 bases, and 17 bases lay in between. CDR3 loop: CASSIKTGSPTEAFF. CDR3 coding DNA: TGTGCCAGCAGCATCAAGACAGGCAGCCCCACTGAAGCTTTCTTT.

This chain connects TRBV6-1 to TRBJ2-3; weak D call: TRBD2 (6 bases). V dropped 3 bases and J dropped 4 bases, with 8 bases sitting between them. Germline loops: CDR1 MNHNS, CDR2 SASEGT. The CDR3 length is 13 residues. CDR3 protein: CASSDWEADTQYF. For the CDR3, the DNA is TGTGCCAGCAGTGATTGGGAGGCAGATACGCAGTATTTT.

V gene TRBV10-3 combines with J gene TRBJ1-1; D is uncertain. The germline V and J ends were trimmed by 0 bases and 2 bases, with 10 bases remaining between them. From germline, CDR1 is ENHRY and CDR2 SYGVKD. This CDR3 region has 15 residues. CDR3 protein: CAISESIGINTEAFF. As DNA, the CDR3 is TGTGCCATCAGTGAGTCAATCGGGATTAACACTGAAGCTTTCTTT.

The CDR3 region is CASSVRAGVNYGYTF. Here the CDR3 DNA reads TGTGCCAGCAGCGTCCGAGCGGGGGTCAACTATGGCTACACCTTC. The V gene is TRBV9, the J gene TRBJ1-2; D may be TRBD1 (5 bases). The CDR3 runs 15 residues. V was shortened by 2 bases and J by 2 bases, with 13 bases between the two germline ends. Germline V CDR1 and CDR2: SGDLS, YYNGEE.

The chain combines TRBV5-5 with TRBJ1-2; weak D call: TRBD1 (5 bases). The CDR3 is 15 residues long. CDR1 is SGHKS, CDR2 YYEKEE, per germline (reference sequence). V was pared by 0 bases and J by 3 bases, with 12 bases between. The CDR3 DNA is TGTGCCAGCAGCTTGGTGTTAGACAGCTACTATGGCTACACCTTC. Translated: CASSLVLDSYYGYTF.

The chain carries TRBV23-1 and TRBJ1-2, with TRBD1 matching over 7 bases. TRBV23-1 is sorted into the ORF group, with uncertain function. V gave up 4 bases and J gave up 7 bases; unmatched junction bases: 15. CDR3 size: 16 residues. CDR3 protein: CASSLLVPRGLSGYTF. As DNA, the CDR3 is TGCGCCAGCAGTCTTTTAGTACCTAGGGGGCTCTCTGGCTACACCTTC.

The chain combines TRBV19 with TRBJ2-2; perhaps TRBD1 as D (5 bases). V was clipped by 5 bases and J by 6 bases, with 16 bases between them. The CDR3 runs to 15 residues. CDR1 and CDR2 (germline): LNHDA, SQIVND (reference sequence). The CDR3 is CASSVRNSRAGELFF. DNA of the CDR3: TGTGCCAGTAGTGTTCGGAATTCCAGGGCCGGGGAGCTGTTTTTT.

V is TRBV9 and J is TRBJ2-2; 8 nucleotides agree with TRBD1. This CDR3 is built from 17 residues. The germline gives CDR1 SGDLS, CDR2 YYNGEE. Trimming at V came to 3 bases and at J to 2 bases, leaving 9 bases not matched to a gene. The CDR3: CASSAGRGQGNTGELFF. CDR3 nucleotides: TGTGCCAGCAGCGCCGGCCGCGGACAGGGAAACACCGGGGAGCTGTTTTTT.

The gene calls are TRBV7-3 and TRBJ2-1, with TRBD2 matching 13 bases. This CDR3 is 15 amino acids long. Looked up from germline, CDR1 is SGHTA and CDR2 is FQGTGA. With V trimmed by 5 bases and J by 8 bases, 6 bases remained unmatched. CDR3 sequence (DNA): TGTGCCAGCAGCCCACTAGCGGGGGGGCTCTATGAGCAGTTCTTC. Its protein product is CASSPLAGGLYEQFF.

V usage is TRBV6-6 and J usage is TRBJ1-2; D is uncertain. The CDR3 is 14 amino acids. Trimming left V 2 bases short and J 6 bases short, with 13 bases between. Per the germline V gene, CDR1 is MNHNY and CDR2 is SVGAGI (reference sequence). CDR3 region: CASSYATGVDGYTF. Here the CDR3 DNA reads TGTGCCAGCAGTTACGCGACCGGGGTGGATGGCTACACCTTC.

This clone was seen only a few times. V is TRBV7-8 and J is TRBJ2-6, with 8 positions matching TRBD1. The germline gives CDR1 SGHVS, CDR2 FQNEAQ. Unmatched junction bases numbered 4, after V lost 1 base and J lost 5 bases. The CDR3 spans 16 residues. As DNA, the CDR3 is TGTGCCAGCAGCTTAGGGGGGGACAGGTGGGCCAACGTCCTGACTTTC. The encoded protein is CASSLGGDRWANVLTF.

The chain combines TRBV7-3 with TRBJ2-6, with a tentative D call TRBD1 (6 bases). This CDR3 is built from 18 residues. CDR1 is SGHTA, CDR2 FQGTGA, per germline. Trimming shortened V by 2 bases and J by 2 bases, and 16 bases separated the two germline ends. The CDR3 region has the DNA TGTGCCAGCAGCTTAGTAGGTCTAGCAGGGGCTGGGGCCAACGTCCTGACTTTC. Encoded protein: CASSLVGLAGAGANVLTF.

The V call is TRBV4-2, the J call TRBJ1-2; D gene unclear. V dropped 0 bases and J dropped 2 bases, with 7 bases sitting between them. CDR1 LGHNA and CDR2 YNFKEQ come from the germline V gene. The CDR3 has 14 amino acids. CDR3 nucleotides: TGTGCCAGCAGCCAAGATCTACAGAACTATGGCTACACCTTC. Translation gives CASSQDLQNYGYTF.

The genes are TRBV19 and TRBJ2-5; possibly TRBD2 for D (7 bases). The germline CDR1 and CDR2 sequences are LNHDA and SQIVND (reference sequence). The CDR3 has 15 amino acids. Trimming stripped 5 bases from V and 5 bases from J, with 18 bases between. The CDR3 reads CASSGGDNPSETQYF. As DNA, the CDR3 is TGTGCCAGTAGTGGGGGGGACAATCCGAGTGAGACCCAGTACTTC.

The gene calls are TRBV15 and TRBJ1-3; 7 bases align to TRBD1. Germline values: CDR1 LNHNV, CDR2 YYDKDF (reference sequence). The CDR3 extends over 15 amino acids. The V and J ends lost 5 bases and 2 bases, in that order; junction bases with no gene match: 6. The CDR3, as DNA: TGTGCCACCAGCGAGGACAGGTTCGCTGGAAACACCATATATTTT. Its protein product is CATSEDRFAGNTIYF.

This rearrangement joins TRBV5-5 to TRBJ1-2, with 7 bases lining up with TRBD1. Per the germline V gene, CDR1 is SGHKS and CDR2 is YYEKEE (reference sequence). V lost 4 bases, J lost 4 bases, and 4 bases stayed unmatched. CDR3 length: 13 residues. The CDR3 DNA follows: TGTGCCAGCAGCCTACAGGGGACCTATGGCTACACCTTC. It specifies CASSLQGTYGYTF.

The CDR3 protein is CASRLTGSEKAFF. In DNA, the CDR3 is TGTGCCAGCAGACTAACAGGCTCGGAAAAAGCTTTCTTT. The chain joins TRBV11-1 to TRBJ1-1, with D possibly TRBD1 on 5 matching bases. The V gene lost 6 bases and the J gene lost 9 bases, with 17 bases spanning the gap. The germline gives CDR1 SGHAT, CDR2 FQDESV (reference sequence). The CDR3 runs to 13 residues.